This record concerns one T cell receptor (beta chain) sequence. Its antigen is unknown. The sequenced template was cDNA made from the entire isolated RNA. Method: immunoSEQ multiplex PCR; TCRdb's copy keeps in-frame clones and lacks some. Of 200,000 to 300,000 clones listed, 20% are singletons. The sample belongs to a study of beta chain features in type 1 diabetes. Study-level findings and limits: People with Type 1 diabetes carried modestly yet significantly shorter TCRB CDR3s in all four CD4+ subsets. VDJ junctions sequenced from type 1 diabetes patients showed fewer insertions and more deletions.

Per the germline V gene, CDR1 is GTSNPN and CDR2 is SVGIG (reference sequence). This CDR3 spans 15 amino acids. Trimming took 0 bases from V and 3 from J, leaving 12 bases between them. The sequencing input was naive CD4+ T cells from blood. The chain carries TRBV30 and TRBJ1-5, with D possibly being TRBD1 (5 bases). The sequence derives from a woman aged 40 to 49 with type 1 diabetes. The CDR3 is CAWSVRGSVNQPQHF. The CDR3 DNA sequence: TGTGCCTGGAGTGTACGGGGGTCAGTCAATCAGCCCCAGCATTTT.